Listed here are 16 T cell receptor beta chains from one sample, sequenced in a study of blood T cell repertoires in COVID-19. Profiled with immunoSEQ multiplex PCR; TCRdb holds only in-frame clones, not every one. The sample yields hundreds of thousands of clones, roughly three quarters seen once. The sequenced material came from peripheral blood. These TCRs come from a woman between 40 and 50 years old with active or convalescent COVID-19.

The J gene is TRBJ1-2, the V gene TRBV2, with TRBD1 identical over 7 bases. This CDR3 spans 13 amino acids. After removal of 5 bases from V and 4 bases from J, the junction contained 4 bases not matched to a gene. In germline, CDR1 is SNHLY, CDR2 FYNNEI. This CDR3 reads CASSSQGTYGYTF. The CDR3 DNA sequence: TGTGCCAGCAGTTCACAGGGGACCTATGGCTACACCTTC.

This chain links TRBV2 with TRBJ2-5, with D tentatively TRBD2 (5 bases). V was trimmed by 8 bases and J by 5 bases, leaving 12 bases between them. The V gene's germline CDR1 is SNHLY and CDR2 FYNNEI. The CDR3 has 12 amino acids. The chain's CDR3 is CASHGLAETQYF. The CDR3, as DNA: TGTGCCAGCCATGGACTCGCTGAGACCCAGTACTTC. Full variable domain (missing parts from reference TRBV2 and TRBJ2-5): EPEVTQTPSHQVTQMGQEVILRCVPISNHLYFYWYRQILGQKVEFLVSFYNNEISEKSEIFDDQFSVERPDGSNFTLKIRSTKLEDSAMYFCASHGLAETQYFGPGTRLLVL.

The chain employs TRBV30 and TRBJ1-4; D is unclear. V was pared by 1 base and J by 2 bases, with 14 bases between. The CDR3 runs 16 residues. Germline V CDR1 and CDR2: GTSNPN, SVGIG (reference sequence). This chain's CDR3 is CAWSGEGRITNEKLFF. CDR3 DNA sequence: TGTGCCTGGAGTGGAGAAGGGAGAATTACTAATGAAAAACTGTTTTTT.

The rearrangement joins TRBV28 to TRBJ1-6; D unresolved. CDR3 size: 14 residues. Germline V gene lookup returns CDR1 MDHEN and CDR2 SYDVKM. The V end lost 7 bases, the J end lost 5 bases, and 12 bases lay between the germline ends. The CDR3 sequence is CASISDFNNSPLHF. CDR3 nucleotide sequence: TGTGCCAGCATAAGCGACTTTAATAATTCACCCCTCCACTTT. Variable domain in full (rest from reference TRBV28 and TRBJ1-6): DVKVTQSSRYLVKRTGEKVFLECVQDMDHENMFWYRQDPGLGLRLIYFSYDVKMKEKGDIPEGYSVSREKKERFSLILESASTNQTSMYLCASISDFNNSPLHFGNGTRLTVT.

The V call is TRBV19, the J call TRBJ2-1, with TRBD1 matching 10 bases. The ends lost 8 bases at V and 7 bases at J; junction bases unmatched: 23. This CDR3 has 19 amino acids. The germline V gene encodes CDR1 LNHDA and CDR2 SQIVND (reference sequence). CDR3 coding DNA: TGTGCCAGTGGTGAAGTCTGGGGACAGGGGTTGGCAATCACGAATGAGCAGTTCTTC. Amino acids: CASGEVWGQGLAITNEQFF.

The V call is TRBV9, the J call TRBJ2-3; 8 bases agree with TRBD1. The junction had 2 bases not matched to a gene; V was cut back by 3 bases and J by 2 bases. This CDR3 is built from 14 residues. Germline CDR1 is SGDLS and CDR2 is YYNGEE. CDR3 in DNA: TGTGCCAGCAGCGGGGGACAGGCCACAGATACGCAGTATTTT. Its protein is CASSGGQATDTQYF.

The rearrangement uses TRBV10-3 and TRBJ1-4, with a tentative D call TRBD1 (5 bases). The CDR3 totals 13 residues. CDR1 and CDR2 from the germline V gene are ENHRY and SYGVKD. V lost 4 bases and J 11 bases, leaving 14 bases between the germline ends. The CDR3 region is CAISAGGEGKLFF. The CDR3 DNA reads TGTGCCATCAGTGCCGGGGGGGAGGGGAAACTGTTTTTT.

This clone was observed a single time. The chain links TRBV5-1 to TRBJ1-5; TRBD1 aligns across 8 bases. The CDR3 extends over 15 amino acids. Germline V gives CDR1 SGHRS, CDR2 YFSETQ. V was clipped by 3 bases and J by 4 bases; unmatched bases: 6. As DNA, the CDR3 is TGCGCCAGCAGCTCCGGACAGGGCCCTAATCAGCCCCAGCATTTT. This sequence encodes CASSSGQGPNQPQHF.

The V call is TRBV9, the J call TRBJ1-2, with D possibly TRBD1 on 6 matching bases. Trimming shortened V by 3 bases and J by 7 bases, and 16 bases separated the two germline ends. The CDR3 is 14 residues long. CDR1 is SGDLS and CDR2 is YYNGEE in the germline V gene. CDR3 coding DNA: TGTGCCAGCAGCGAGGGATCAGGGGTCGGTGGCTACACCTTC. Protein: CASSEGSGVGGYTF.

V gene TRBV11-2 combines with J gene TRBJ1-4; weak D call: TRBD1 (5 bases). V was shortened by 1 base and J by 3 bases, with 9 bases between the two germline ends. CDR1 SGHAT and CDR2 FQNNGV come from the germline V gene. The CDR3 covers 15 residues. The DNA of the CDR3 is TGTGCCAGCAGCTTAGGCCAGACAGCTAATGAAAAACTGTTTTTT. This translates into CASSLGQTANEKLFF.

This rearrangement joins TRBV18 to TRBJ2-2; 9 bases are a match to TRBD1. Germline loops: CDR1 KGHSH, CDR2 LQKENI. The length of the CDR3 is 15 residues. V was clipped by 0 bases and J by 6 bases; unmatched bases: 2. The CDR3 coding sequence is TGTGCCAGCTCACCACCGGGACAGGGTGCCGGGGAGCTGTTTTTT. It translates to CASSPPGQGAGELFF.

This clone was seen at least ten times. This sequence joins TRBV6-6 and TRBJ1-1; 8 nucleotides align to TRBD1. Germline V lookup: CDR1 MNHNY, CDR2 SVGAGI (reference sequence). V shed 0 bases, J shed 7 bases, and the junction held 7 bases outside the gene matches. This CDR3 contains 15 residues. CDR3 nucleotide sequence: TGTGCCAGCAGTTACTCGAAGCAGGGGGCAGATGAAGCTTTCTTT. Translated: CASSYSKQGADEAFF.

DNA for the CDR3: TGTGCCAGCAGCTTGGCGACAGGGAATCAGCCCCAGCATTTT. Translation gives CASSLATGNQPQHF. V usage is TRBV5-6 and J usage is TRBJ1-5, with 7 nucleotides matching TRBD1. V shed 0 bases and J 4 bases; nucleotides not matched to a gene: 1. Germline CDR1 reads SGHDT; CDR2 reads YYEEEE. This CDR3 is built from 14 residues.

V is TRBV30 and J is TRBJ1-1; D uncertain. The CDR3 consists of 14 residues. Germline assignment: CDR1 GTSNPN and CDR2 SVGIG (reference sequence). The V gene lost 0 bases and the J gene lost 8 bases, with 16 bases spanning the gap. CDR3 in DNA: TGTGCCTGGAGTGTACTTCAAGGCGCGGCCGAAGCTTTCTTT. Its protein product is CAWSVLQGAAEAFF.

The chain is built from TRBV2 and TRBJ2-7; TRBD2 aligns across 11 bases. Germline assignment: CDR1 SNHLY and CDR2 FYNNEI. Trimming removed 3 bases from V and 2 bases from J; junction bases left unmatched: 3. The CDR3 is 15 residues long. The DNA of the CDR3 is TGTGCCAGCAGTGAGGGACTAGCGGAGACCTACGAGCAGTACTTC. Residues: CASSEGLAETYEQYF.

The gene calls are TRBV14 and TRBJ1-4; D remains ambiguous. The CDR3 is made up of 15 amino acids. Trimming pared 0 bases from V and 0 bases from J, leaving 5 bases between. Germline values: CDR1 SGHDN, CDR2 FVKESK. The CDR3, as DNA: TGTGCCAGCAGCCAAGAACTGGCAACTAATGAAAAACTGTTTTTT. This translates into CASSQELATNEKLFF. The whole variable domain, filled in from reference TRBV14 and TRBJ1-4, reads EAGVTQFPSHSVIEKGQTVTLRCDPISGHDNLYWYRRVMGKEIKFLLHFVKESKQDESGMPNNRFLAERTGGTYSTLKVQPAELEDSGVYFCASSQELATNEKLFFGSGTQLSVL.